These 8 T cell receptor beta chains originate from one sample sequenced in a study of post-analysis software for immune sequencing data. Study results and limitations: About five TRBV segments, including TRBV5-6, TRBV5-1 and TRBV20-1, were more frequent in patients than controls.

Presence of unique molecular identifiers characterized the TCR beta cDNA libraries. MiXCR was run by TCRdb on the PCR reads, yielding one entry per CDR3 protein. Here the sample spans fewer than 850,000 distinct CDR3 sequences, 30% being singletons. The antigens these receptors bind are not known. The source material was blood. The source is a girl between 10 and 17 years old with multiple sclerosis.

This clonotype was counted only a few times. The genes are TRBV10-3 and TRBJ2-5; 9 nucleotides line up with TRBD1. Per germline, CDR1 ENHRY and CDR2 SYGVKD. V shed 9 bases and J 2 bases; nucleotides not matched to a gene: 7. The CDR3 spans 14 residues. Here the CDR3 reads CAINRGLGQETQYF. CDR3 coding DNA: TGTGCCATTAACAGGGGGCTAGGTCAAGAGACCCAGTACTTC.

This rearrangement joins TRBV4-2 to TRBJ1-1; TRBD1 matches at 10 bases. Germline lookup yields CDR1 LGHNA and CDR2 YNFKEQ. The CDR3 spans 15 residues. V shed 0 bases, J shed 7 bases, and the junction held 5 bases outside the gene matches. The chain's CDR3 is CASSQDRTGGFEAFF. The CDR3 bases are TGTGCCAGCAGCCAAGATCGGACAGGGGGTTTTGAAGCTTTCTTT.

This clonotype was seen more than once but under ten times. A read error may produce the germline difference seen at one junction end. This chain connects TRBV7-7 to TRBJ2-1; D not certain. The germline V gene has CDR1 SSHAT and CDR2 FNYEAQ (reference sequence). This CDR3 is built from 13 residues. CDR3 sequence: CASSLDYDNEQFF. The CDR3 nucleotides read TGTGCTAGCAGCTTAGATTACGACAATGAGCAGTTCTTC.

The chain couples TRBV20-1 to TRBJ2-3, with TRBD2 identical over 7 bases. V dropped 3 bases and J dropped 5; count of bases not matched to a gene: 8. Germline CDR1 and CDR2: DFQATT and SNEGSKA (reference sequence). The CDR3 runs to 14 residues. The CDR3 region has the DNA TGCAGTGCTAGTACGGCGGGAGCCCGAGATACGCAGTATTTT. Protein product: CSASTAGARDTQYF.

The sample holds a few counts of this clonotype. This chain links TRBV20-1 with TRBJ2-5; a weak D match, TRBD2 (6 bases). Germline values: CDR1 DFQATT, CDR2 SNEGSKA (reference sequence). Between the trimmed V and J ends, which lost 3 bases and 2 bases, there was a span of 13 bases. The CDR3 runs 14 residues. The chain's CDR3 is CSASLPGTQETQYF. CDR3 nucleotides: TGCAGTGCTAGCTTGCCGGGGACTCAAGAGACCCAGTACTTC.

This clonotype has only a few counts. The V gene is TRBV20-1, the J gene TRBJ2-7; no clear D gene. The V and J ends lost 3 bases and 5 bases respectively, with 11 bases between them. CDR1 DFQATT and CDR2 SNEGSKA come from the germline V gene (reference sequence). This CDR3 contains 12 residues. As DNA, the CDR3 is TGCAGTGCTAGTCCGGAGCGCAACGAGCAGTACTTC. It encodes CSASPERNEQYF.

CDR3 residues: CASSFSASNEQFF. The CDR3 DNA follows: TGTGCCAGCAGTTTTAGCGCCTCTAATGAGCAGTTCTTC. The rearrangement links TRBV28 to TRBJ2-1, with D possibly TRBD2 on 5 matching bases. Germline assignment: CDR1 MDHEN and CDR2 SYDVKM. The CDR3 covers 13 residues. Trimming removed 3 bases at V and 7 bases at J, with 10 bases between.

This clonotype was observed many times. V and J are TRBV18 and TRBJ2-3; no definite D call. This CDR3 is 15 amino acids long. Germline V gene data show CDR1 as KGHSH and CDR2 as LQKENI. The V end was cut by 2 bases, the J end by 4 bases, with 13 bases between. The CDR3 region is CASSPWLGPADTQYF. Here the CDR3 DNA reads TGTGCCAGCTCACCATGGTTAGGGCCCGCAGATACGCAGTATTTT.